These 18 T cell receptor beta chains originate from one sample sequenced in a study of neurological immune-mediated disorders. In TCRdb, the 5' RACE reads were re-called with MiXCR into one record per CDR3 protein. The table has approximately 80,000 distinct CDR3 sequences, about 5% seen once. The time point denotes: longitudinal time-point 2. Material: PBMCs. The receptors come from a woman in her fifties or sixties with multiple sclerosis.

This clonotype was counted at least ten times. The chain is built from TRBV7-2 and TRBJ1-2; D perhaps matches TRBD1 (5 bases). V lost 5 bases, J lost 8 bases, and 15 bases lay in between. The CDR3 runs to 13 residues. Germline V gene data show CDR1 as SGHTA and CDR2 as FQGNSA. As DNA, the CDR3 is TGTGCCAGCAGCCAAGGGGAACTTGGAGGCTACACCTTC. This translates into CASSQGELGGYTF. Full variable domain (remainder filled in from reference TRBV7-2 and TRBJ1-2): GAGVSQSPSNKVTEKGKDVELRCDPISGHTALYWYRQSLGQGLEFLIYFQGNSAPDKSGLPSDRFSAERTGGSVSTLTIQRTQQEDSAVYLCASSQGELGGYTFGSGTRLTVV.

This clonotype was recorded at least ten times. This chain uses TRBV20-1 with TRBJ1-5; D is unresolved. Germline CDR1 and CDR2: DFQATT and SNEGSKA (reference sequence). V lost 6 bases, J lost 9 bases, and 15 bases lay in between. CDR3 length: 12 residues. The chain's CDR3 is CSALEGVTPQHF. In DNA, the CDR3 is TGCAGTGCCCTGGAGGGTGTTACGCCCCAGCATTTT.

Concerning this clonotype itself: Just one base apart from a much larger clone, this may be a read error. This chain links TRBV12-3 or TRBV12-4 with TRBJ2-7; TRBD1 matches 12 bases. Losses at the gene ends were 5 bases for V and 1 base for J; bases not matched to a gene: 9. The CDR3 is 17 amino acids. The CDR3: CASSGDRGHLPSYEQYF. DNA for the CDR3: TGTGCCAGCAGTGGGGACAGGGGGCATCTCCCTTCCTACGAGCAGTACTTC.

This clonotype was counted many times. This chain joins TRBV10-3 and TRBJ2-3; 9 bases map to TRBD2. Looked up from germline, CDR1 is ENHRY and CDR2 is SYGVKD. The CDR3 covers 15 residues. J was trimmed by 4 bases and V by 4 bases; bases with no gene match: 6. Here the CDR3 DNA reads TGTGCCATCAGTGGAGGCGGGGGGGCGTCAGATACGCAGTATTTT. Protein sequence: CAISGGGGASDTQYF.

This clonotype was found many times. This chain connects TRBV6-1 to TRBJ1-2; TRBD1 might be the D (5 bases). V dropped 6 bases and J dropped 1 base, with 9 bases sitting between them. Germline V gene lookup returns CDR1 MNHNS and CDR2 SASEGT. The CDR3 is 13 amino acids. The CDR3 region has the DNA TGTGCCAGCAGGAGGCAGGGTAACTATGGCTACACCTTC. Amino acids: CASRRQGNYGYTF.

This clonotype was recorded at least ten times. V is TRBV9 and J is TRBJ1-1; D is unclear. CDR1 is SGDLS and CDR2 is YYNGEE in the germline V gene. Between the trimmed V and J ends, which lost 0 bases and 3 bases, there was a span of 9 bases. The CDR3 loop spans 14 amino acids. The DNA of the CDR3 is TGTGCCAGCAGCGTAGATCCCGGGGACACTGAAGCTTTCTTT. Amino acids: CASSVDPGDTEAFF. Variable domain in full (rest from reference TRBV9 and TRBJ1-1): DSGVTQTPKHLITATGQRVTLRCSPRSGDLSVYWYQQSLDQGLQFLIQYYNGEERAKGNILERFSAQQFPDLHSELNLSSLELGDSALYFCASSVDPGDTEAFFGQGTRLTVV.

This clonotype was detected ten times or more. The chain couples TRBV2 to TRBJ2-1; tentative D call: TRBD2 (6 bases). The length of the CDR3 is 12 residues. V dropped 8 bases and J dropped 4 bases, with 9 bases sitting between them. Germline CDR1 and CDR2: SNHLY and FYNNEI. The CDR3 here is CASGGTYNEQFF. In DNA, the CDR3 is TGTGCCAGCGGGGGGACGTACAATGAGCAGTTCTTC.

This clonotype showed up many times. The chain combines TRBV20-1 with TRBJ2-1, with TRBD2 matching over 7 bases. Germline CDR1 DFQATT, CDR2 SNEGSKA (reference sequence). The CDR3 is 17 residues long. V dropped 0 bases and J dropped 4; count of bases not matched to a gene: 12. CDR3: CSARDATSPNTYNEQFF. Written as DNA, the CDR3 is TGCAGTGCTAGAGATGCGACTAGCCCGAATACTTACAATGAGCAGTTCTTC.

J is TRBJ2-3 and V is TRBV5-1, with D possibly TRBD2 on 6 matching bases. Per germline, CDR1 SGHRS and CDR2 YFSETQ. Trimming left V 0 bases short and J 2 bases short, with 13 bases between. This CDR3 has 16 residues. This chain's CDR3 is CASSLGAGRDTDTQYF. In DNA, the CDR3 is TGCGCCAGCAGCTTGGGGGCAGGGCGGGACACAGATACGCAGTATTTT.

This clonotype has ten or more counts. The rearrangement uses TRBV5-1 and TRBJ2-2; tentative D call: TRBD2 (6 bases). This CDR3 has 14 residues. With 4 bases removed from V and 8 bases from J, the gap between germline ends came to 15 bases. CDR1 is SGHRS and CDR2 is YFSETQ in the germline V gene. The CDR3 bases are TGCGCCAGCAGCCCCGGGAGCCCTGAAGGGGAGCTGTTTTTT. Protein sequence: CASSPGSPEGELFF.

This clonotype occurred many times. J is TRBJ1-2 and V is TRBV7-9, with a tentative D call TRBD1 (6 bases). Trimming removed 5 bases at V and 4 bases at J, with 17 bases between. CDR1 SEHNR and CDR2 FQNEAQ come from the germline V gene (reference sequence). This CDR3 contains 15 residues. The CDR3 nucleotides read TGTGCCAGCAGCCGCTCGGGGGGGCGCCTCTATGGCTACACCTTC. The encoded protein is CASSRSGGRLYGYTF.

This clonotype was picked up many times. This chain connects TRBV20-1 to TRBJ1-5, with D hard to call. This CDR3 comprises 14 residues. V gave up 0 bases and J gave up 0 bases, with 6 bases separating them. Germline loops: CDR1 DFQATT, CDR2 SNEGSKA (reference sequence). This CDR3 is CSAREPYSNQPQHF. In DNA, the CDR3 is TGCAGTGCTAGAGAGCCTTATAGCAATCAGCCCCAGCATTTT.

This clonotype has at least ten counts. The chain is built from TRBV10-2 and TRBJ2-1; weak D call: TRBD2 (5 bases). The length of the CDR3 is 12 residues. Trimming pared 7 bases from V and 4 bases from J, leaving 8 bases between. Germline V gene sequence: CDR1 WSHSY, CDR2 SAAADI. The CDR3 is CASNGEYNEQFF. The CDR3 DNA reads as TGCGCCAGCAATGGGGAGTACAATGAGCAGTTCTTC.

This sequence joins TRBV6-6 and TRBJ1-2, with TRBD1 matching 7 bases. V was pared by 6 bases and J by 4 bases, with 8 bases of the junction left unmatched. The germline V gene has CDR1 MNHNY and CDR2 SVGAGI (reference sequence). The CDR3 runs 14 residues. CDR3 sequence reads: CASRINRDSYGYTF. In DNA, the CDR3 is TGTGCCAGCAGGATCAATCGGGACAGCTATGGCTACACCTTC.

The chain has TRBV2 and TRBJ2-5, with TRBD1 matching 7 bases. This CDR3 has 13 residues. V lost 7 bases and J lost 5; bases outside the gene matches: 7. The V gene's germline CDR1 is SNHLY and CDR2 FYNNEI. Here the CDR3 reads CASIGTVGETQYF. The CDR3 DNA follows: TGTGCCAGCATCGGGACAGTCGGCGAGACCCAGTACTTC.

This clonotype was seen at least ten times. The V gene is TRBV20-1, the J gene TRBJ2-1; D is possibly TRBD2 (5 bases). The CDR3 runs 14 residues. Germline V gene sequence: CDR1 DFQATT, CDR2 SNEGSKA (reference sequence). With 0 bases removed from V and 7 bases from J, the gap between germline ends came to 13 bases. This CDR3 reads CSARDLGPGNEQFF. The CDR3 bases are TGCAGTGCTAGAGACCTCGGGCCGGGGAATGAGCAGTTCTTC.

This clonotype was seen at least ten times. The chain carries TRBV12-3 or TRBV12-4 and TRBJ1-2; no clear D gene. The CDR3 runs to 11 residues. V was cut by 5 bases and J by 3 bases, with 4 bases left in between. CDR3 bases: TGTGCCAGCAGTAGGGACTATGGCTACACCTTC. Its protein product is CASSRDYGYTF.

This clonotype was recorded at least ten times. The CDR3 DNA reads as TGTGCCATCAGCCCAGGGGGCGCCGGAAACATTCAGTACTTC. It yields the protein CAISPGGAGNIQYF. The chain recombines TRBV10-3 with TRBJ2-4; 8 bases line up with TRBD1. The germline V gene encodes CDR1 ENHRY and CDR2 SYGVKD. V lost 6 bases to trimming and J lost 6 bases; unmatched junction nucleotides: 7. CDR3 length: 14 residues.